This paragraph covers one T cell receptor (beta chain) sequence. The CDR3 loop spans 14 amino acids. Germline CDR1 is SGHVS and CDR2 is FQNEAQ. Trimming left V 1 base short and J 4 bases short, with 10 bases between. The sample is drawn from a study of blood T cell repertoires in COVID-19. The wider study: Samples taken during acute and convalescent COVID-19 were collected in the United States, Italy and Spain. Sources were T cells, B-cell-depleted T cells, or PBMCs; the material itself was cDNA or gDNA.

Authors' methods: Estimates of nucleated cell counts were drawn from the amplification of reference gene primers. Method: immunoSEQ multiplex PCR; TCRdb's copy keeps in-frame clones and lacks some. The V and J calls and clone size were taken over from that table, and D and trimming were inferred from the DNA. The table records a few hundred thousand clones, 85% of them present only once. Sequencing was done on a sample of peripheral blood. The genes are TRBV7-8 and TRBJ1-2; the D gene is possibly TRBD1 (5 bases). This clonotype was sampled from a human donor in a cohort sampled during active COVID-19. CDR3 DNA: TGTGCCAGCAGCTTAGAACGGGGGAGCTATGGCTACACCTTC. Residues: CASSLERGSYGYTF.